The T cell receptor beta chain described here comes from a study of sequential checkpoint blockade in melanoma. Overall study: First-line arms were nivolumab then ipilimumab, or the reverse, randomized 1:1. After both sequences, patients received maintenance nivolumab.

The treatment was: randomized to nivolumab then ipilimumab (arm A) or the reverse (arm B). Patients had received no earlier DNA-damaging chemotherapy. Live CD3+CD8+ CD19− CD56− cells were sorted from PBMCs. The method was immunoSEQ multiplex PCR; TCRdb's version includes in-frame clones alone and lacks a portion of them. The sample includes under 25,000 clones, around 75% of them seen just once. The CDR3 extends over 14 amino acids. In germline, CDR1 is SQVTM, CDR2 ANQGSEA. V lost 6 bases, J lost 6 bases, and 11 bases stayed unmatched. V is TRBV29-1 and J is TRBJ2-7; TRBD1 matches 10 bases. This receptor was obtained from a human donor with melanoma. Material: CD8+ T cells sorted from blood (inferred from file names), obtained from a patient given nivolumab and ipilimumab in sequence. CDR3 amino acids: CSVHPGTGDGEQYF. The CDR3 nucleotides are TGCAGCGTCCATCCCGGGACAGGGGACGGCGAGCAGTACTTC.